Presented here are 12 T cell receptor beta chains from one specimen sequenced in a study of blood T cell repertoires in COVID-19. TCRdb keeps only in-frame clones here, not all; method: immunoSEQ multiplex PCR. The sample consists of about 55,000 clones, about 93% of them appearing once. Material: peripheral blood. The receptors shown here come from a man aged 80 or over with acute or convalescent COVID-19.

The chain has TRBV6-6 and TRBJ1-2; possibly TRBD1 for D (6 bases). This CDR3 has 15 amino acids. V was pared by 4 bases and J by 4 bases, with 16 bases between. Germline CDR1 and CDR2: MNHNY and SVGAGI (reference sequence). The CDR3 DNA reads TGTGCCAGCAGTTCAGAGACAGGATCACTCTATGGCTACACCTTC. Amino acids: CASSSETGSLYGYTF.

The CDR3 DNA follows: TGTGCCAGCAGCCCTATCGGGAGGGTGGTGAATGGCTACACCTTC. It yields the protein CASSPIGRVVNGYTF. The chain is built from TRBV27 and TRBJ1-2; D is unclear. V was trimmed by 6 bases and J by 6 bases, leaving 20 bases between them. The germline gives CDR1 MNHEY, CDR2 SMNVEV (reference sequence). The CDR3 is made up of 15 amino acids.

J is TRBJ2-1 and V is TRBV5-4; 8 bases map to TRBD2. Trimming at V came to 4 bases and at J to 7 bases, leaving 10 bases not matched to a gene. The CDR3 runs 15 residues. CDR1 and CDR2 (germline): SGHNT, YYREEE (reference sequence). CDR3 DNA sequence: TGTGCCAGCAGCCGGGAGGGCAGGGTGGGAAATGAGCAGTTCTTC. Translation gives CASSREGRVGNEQFF.

The chain joins TRBV19 to TRBJ2-5; 8 bases are shared with TRBD2. Unmatched junction bases numbered 11, after V lost 6 bases and J lost 5 bases. CDR3 length: 15 residues. Germline values: CDR1 LNHDA, CDR2 SQIVND (reference sequence). CDR3 loop: CASSPGGTRGETQYF. CDR3 nucleotide sequence: TGTGCCAGTAGCCCTGGCGGGACTAGGGGGGAGACCCAGTACTTC.

The V gene is TRBV5-1, the J gene TRBJ2-3; 8 bases are shared with TRBD1. V dropped 0 bases and J dropped 3; count of bases not matched to a gene: 6. This CDR3 contains 16 residues. Germline CDR1 reads SGHRS; CDR2 reads YFSETQ. The CDR3 here is CASSLGQGRRTDTQYF. Written as DNA, the CDR3 is TGCGCCAGCAGCTTGGGACAGGGGCGCAGAACAGATACGCAGTATTTT. Full variable domain (remainder filled in from reference TRBV5-1 and TRBJ2-3): KAGVTQTPRYLIKTRGQQVTLSCSPISGHRSVSWYQQTPGQGLQFLFEYFSETQRNKGNFPGRFSGRQFSNSRSEMNVSTLELGDSALYLCASSLGQGRRTDTQYFGPGTRLTVL.

J is TRBJ2-7 and V is TRBV12-5, with D possibly matching TRBD1 (5 bases). V shed 1 base and J shed 4 bases, with 5 bases lying between them. From germline, CDR1 is LGHNT and CDR2 FRNRAP. The CDR3 extends over 12 amino acids. CDR3 amino acids: CASGLEGYEQYF. The CDR3 DNA is TGTGCTAGTGGTTTGGAGGGGTACGAGCAGTACTTC.

This clone was counted a single time. The chain has TRBV5-8 and TRBJ2-1; 12 nucleotides agree with TRBD2. The CDR3 loop spans 18 amino acids. CDR1 is SGHTS, CDR2 YDEGEE, per germline. V gave up 5 bases and J gave up 10 bases; unmatched junction bases: 19. DNA of the CDR3: TGTGCCAGCAGACATCAAACACAGTCTAGCGGGGGGGCGCGGGAGCAGTTCTTC. Amino acids: CASRHQTQSSGGAREQFF.

This CDR3 reads CASRSGQGNSPLHF. The CDR3 DNA sequence: TGTGCCAGCAGGTCCGGACAGGGGAATTCACCCCTCCACTTT. The V call is TRBV6-6, the J call TRBJ1-6, with 9 bases matching TRBD1. Germline V gene lookup returns CDR1 MNHNY and CDR2 SVGAGI (reference sequence). The CDR3 loop spans 14 amino acids. V was clipped by 6 bases and J by 7 bases; unmatched bases: 4.

V is TRBV2 and J is TRBJ1-5; D may be TRBD1 (6 bases). This CDR3 has 12 residues. The germline CDR1 and CDR2 sequences are SNHLY and FYNNEI. V was shortened by 10 bases and J by 3 bases, with 10 bases between the two germline ends. For the CDR3, the DNA is TGTGCCACCAGACAGGACAATCAGCCCCAGCATTTT. Its translation: CATRQDNQPQHF.

The CDR3 nucleotides read TGCGCCAGCAGCGTACAGGCTCAGGGGACAGATACGCAGTATTTT. This encodes CASSVQAQGTDTQYF. This chain connects TRBV5-1 to TRBJ2-3, with D perhaps TRBD1 (6 bases). The CDR3 totals 15 residues. CDR1 is SGHRS, CDR2 YFSETQ, per germline. The V end lost 4 bases, the J end lost 3 bases, and 15 bases lay between the germline ends.

This clone was seen once. V and J are TRBV5-6 and TRBJ2-1; 9 positions agree with TRBD1. From germline, CDR1 is SGHDT and CDR2 YYEEEE. J lost 3 bases, V lost 1 base, and 2 bases had no gene match. This CDR3 is 15 amino acids long. CDR3 loop: CASSLPGQGYNEQFF. In nucleotides, the CDR3 is TGTGCCAGCAGCTTGCCGGGACAGGGCTACAATGAGCAGTTCTTC.

This chain joins TRBV3-1 (or the pseudogene TRBV3-2) and TRBJ2-5, with TRBD2 matching 8 bases. The germline CDR1 and CDR2 sequences are LGHDT and YNNKEL (reference sequence). The trim removed 4 bases at V and 1 base at J, leaving 5 bases unmatched. CDR3 length: 15 residues. The CDR3 is CASSPSGGGQETQYF. The CDR3 DNA reads TGTGCCAGCAGCCCTTCGGGGGGGGGCCAAGAGACCCAGTACTTC.